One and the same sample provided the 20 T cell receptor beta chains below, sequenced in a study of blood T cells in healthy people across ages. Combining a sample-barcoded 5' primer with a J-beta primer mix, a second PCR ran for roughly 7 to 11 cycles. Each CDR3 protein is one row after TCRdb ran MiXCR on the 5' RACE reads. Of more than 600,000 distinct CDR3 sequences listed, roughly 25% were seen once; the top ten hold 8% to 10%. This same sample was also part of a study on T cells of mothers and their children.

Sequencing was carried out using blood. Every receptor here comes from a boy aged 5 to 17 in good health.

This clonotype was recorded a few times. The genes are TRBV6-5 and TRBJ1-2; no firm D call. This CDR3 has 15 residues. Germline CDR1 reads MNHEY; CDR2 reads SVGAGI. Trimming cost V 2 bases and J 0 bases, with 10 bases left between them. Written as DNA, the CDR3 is TGTGCCAGCAGTTACGGCTCCGTATCTAACTATGGCTACACCTTC. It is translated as CASSYGSVSNYGYTF.

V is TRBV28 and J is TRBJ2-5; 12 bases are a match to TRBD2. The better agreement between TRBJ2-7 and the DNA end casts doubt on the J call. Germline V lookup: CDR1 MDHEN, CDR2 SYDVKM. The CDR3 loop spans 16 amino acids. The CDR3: CASRPRTSGNFYEQYF. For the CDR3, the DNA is TGTGCCAGCAGACCCCGGACTAGCGGGAACTTCTACGAGCAGTACTTC.

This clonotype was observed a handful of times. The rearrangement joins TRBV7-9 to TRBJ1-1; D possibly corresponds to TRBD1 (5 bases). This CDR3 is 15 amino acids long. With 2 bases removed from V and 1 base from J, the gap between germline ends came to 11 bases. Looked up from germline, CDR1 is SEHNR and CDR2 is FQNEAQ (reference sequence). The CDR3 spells CASSLLVGGNTEAFF. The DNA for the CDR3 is TGTGCCAGCAGCTTATTGGTGGGGGGGAACACTGAAGCTTTCTTT. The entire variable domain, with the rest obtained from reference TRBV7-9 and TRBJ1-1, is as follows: DTGVSQNPRHKITKRGQNVTFRCDPISEHNRLYWYRQTLGQGPEFLTYFQNEAQLEKSRLLSDRFSAERPKGSFSTLEIQRTEQGDSAMYLCASSLLVGGNTEAFFGQGTRLTVV.

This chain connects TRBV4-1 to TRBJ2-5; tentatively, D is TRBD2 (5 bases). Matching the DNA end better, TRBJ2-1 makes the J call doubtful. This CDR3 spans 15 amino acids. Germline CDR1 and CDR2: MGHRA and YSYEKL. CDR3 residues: CASSYLRVAYNEQFF. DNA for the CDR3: TGCGCCAGCAGTTATCTGCGGGTCGCCTACAATGAGCAGTTCTTC.

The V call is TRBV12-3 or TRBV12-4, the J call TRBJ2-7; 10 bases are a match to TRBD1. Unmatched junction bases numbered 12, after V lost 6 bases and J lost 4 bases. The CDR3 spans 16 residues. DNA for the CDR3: TGTGCCAGCAGCCTCCTCCGGGACAGGGGTTTATACGAGCAGTACTTC. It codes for CASSLLRDRGLYEQYF.

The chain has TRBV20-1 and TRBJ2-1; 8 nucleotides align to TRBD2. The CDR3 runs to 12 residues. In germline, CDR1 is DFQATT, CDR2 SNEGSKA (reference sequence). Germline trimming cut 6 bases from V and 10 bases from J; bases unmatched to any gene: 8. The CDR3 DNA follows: TGCAGTGCGAACGGGAGGGCCCGGGAGCAGTTCTTC. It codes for CSANGRAREQFF.

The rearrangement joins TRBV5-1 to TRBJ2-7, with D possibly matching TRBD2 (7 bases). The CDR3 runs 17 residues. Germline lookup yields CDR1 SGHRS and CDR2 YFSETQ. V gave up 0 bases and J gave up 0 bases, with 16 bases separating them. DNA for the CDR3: TGCGCCAGCAGCTTGGGAGGGGGGGCAGTGAGCTCCTACGAGCAGTACTTC. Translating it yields CASSLGGGAVSSYEQYF.

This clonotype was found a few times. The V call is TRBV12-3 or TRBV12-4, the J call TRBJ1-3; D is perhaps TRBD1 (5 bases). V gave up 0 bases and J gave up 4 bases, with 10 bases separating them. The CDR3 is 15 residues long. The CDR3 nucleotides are TGTGCCAGCAGTTTAGCAGGGGCGAAAGGAAACACCATATATTTT. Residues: CASSLAGAKGNTIYF.

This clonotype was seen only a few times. CDR3 nucleotides: TGCAGTGCATCGACGACCCGGACGGGTGAGCAGTACTTC. Its protein is CSASTTRTGEQYF. The chain recombines TRBV20-1 with TRBJ2-7; D unclear. This CDR3 has 13 amino acids. Trimming pared 6 bases from V and 7 bases from J, leaving 19 bases between. Germline lookup yields CDR1 DFQATT and CDR2 SNEGSKA (reference sequence).

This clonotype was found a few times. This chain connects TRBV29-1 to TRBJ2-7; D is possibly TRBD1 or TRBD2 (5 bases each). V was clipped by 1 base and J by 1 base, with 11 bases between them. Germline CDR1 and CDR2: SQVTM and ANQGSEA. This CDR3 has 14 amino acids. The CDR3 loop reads CSVEGRERSYEQYF. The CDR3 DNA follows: TGCAGCGTTGAAGGCAGGGAGAGGTCCTACGAGCAGTACTTC.

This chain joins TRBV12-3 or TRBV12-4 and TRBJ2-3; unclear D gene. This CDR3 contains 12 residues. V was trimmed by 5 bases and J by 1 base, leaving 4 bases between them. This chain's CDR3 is CASSTRTDTQYF. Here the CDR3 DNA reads TGTGCCAGCAGTACTCGCACAGATACGCAGTATTTT.

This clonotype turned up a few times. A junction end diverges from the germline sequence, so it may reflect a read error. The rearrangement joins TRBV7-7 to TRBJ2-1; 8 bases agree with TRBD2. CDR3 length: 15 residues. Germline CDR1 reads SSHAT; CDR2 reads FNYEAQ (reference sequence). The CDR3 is CASSLVLAAIDEQFF. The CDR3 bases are TGTGCTAGCAGCTTAGTACTAGCGGCAATCGATGAGCAGTTCTTC.

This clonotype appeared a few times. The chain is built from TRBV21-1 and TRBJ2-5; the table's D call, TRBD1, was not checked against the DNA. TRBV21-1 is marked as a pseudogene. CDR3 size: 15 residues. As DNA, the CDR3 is TGTGCCAGCAGCTCCGGGACAGGGGATGGGGAGACCCAGTACTTC. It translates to CASSSGTGDGETQYF.

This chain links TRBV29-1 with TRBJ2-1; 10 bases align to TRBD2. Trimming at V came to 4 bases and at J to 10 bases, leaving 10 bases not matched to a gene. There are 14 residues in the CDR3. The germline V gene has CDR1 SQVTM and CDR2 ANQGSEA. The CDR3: CSVVPLAGVGEQFF. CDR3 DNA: TGCAGCGTTGTTCCCCTAGCGGGAGTTGGGGAGCAGTTCTTC.

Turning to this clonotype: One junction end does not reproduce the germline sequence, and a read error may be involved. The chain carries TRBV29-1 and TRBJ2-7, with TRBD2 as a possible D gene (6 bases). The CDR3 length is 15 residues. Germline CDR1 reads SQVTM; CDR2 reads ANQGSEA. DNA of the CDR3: TGTAGCGCGGGGTTCACCCGGGACTTCACCTACGAGCAGTACTTC. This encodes CSAGFTRDFTYEQYF.

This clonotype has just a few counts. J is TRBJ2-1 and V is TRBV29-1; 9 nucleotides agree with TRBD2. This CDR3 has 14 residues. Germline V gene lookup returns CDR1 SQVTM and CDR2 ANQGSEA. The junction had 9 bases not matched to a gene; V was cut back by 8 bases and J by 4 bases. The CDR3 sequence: CSSAESGGYNEQFF. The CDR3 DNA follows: TGCAGCTCCGCGGAAAGCGGGGGGTACAATGAGCAGTTCTTC.

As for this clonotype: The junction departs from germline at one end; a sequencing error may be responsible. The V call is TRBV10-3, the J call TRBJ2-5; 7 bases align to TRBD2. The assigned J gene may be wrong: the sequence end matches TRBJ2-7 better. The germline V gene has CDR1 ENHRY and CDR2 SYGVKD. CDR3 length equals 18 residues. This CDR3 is CAISESRGIAGANYEQYF. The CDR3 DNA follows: TGTGCCATCAGCGAGTCGCGGGGGATCGCGGGAGCCAACTACGAGCAGTACTTC.

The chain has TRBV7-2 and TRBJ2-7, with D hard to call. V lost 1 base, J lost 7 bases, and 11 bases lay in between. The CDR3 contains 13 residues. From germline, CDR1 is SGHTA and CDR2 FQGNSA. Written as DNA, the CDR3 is TGTGCCAGCAGCTTAGGGGTTTTCGGGGAGCAGTACTTC. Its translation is CASSLGVFGEQYF.

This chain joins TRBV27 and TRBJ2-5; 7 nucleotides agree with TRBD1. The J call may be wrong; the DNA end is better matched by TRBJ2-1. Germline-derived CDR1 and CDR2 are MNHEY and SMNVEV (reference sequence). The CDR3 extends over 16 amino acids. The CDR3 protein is CASSLEAQGAYNEQFF. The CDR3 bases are TGTGCCAGCAGTTTAGAGGCGCAGGGGGCCTACAATGAGCAGTTCTTC.

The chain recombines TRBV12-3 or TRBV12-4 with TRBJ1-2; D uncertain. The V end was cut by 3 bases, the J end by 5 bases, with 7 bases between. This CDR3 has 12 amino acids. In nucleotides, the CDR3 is TGTGCCAGCAGTTTTGCCGCTTATGGCTACACCTTC. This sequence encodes CASSFAAYGYTF.